The entry below describes one TCR beta chain. What it binds is not known. V shed 6 bases and J 6 bases; nucleotides not matched to a gene: 5. Per the germline V gene, CDR1 is SGHTA and CDR2 is FQGNSA. This CDR3 is 13 amino acids long. These data belong to a study of cytomegalovirus exposure and HLA in healthy donors. Study summary: Later analysis reported that the 130 or so validation repertoires shared the platform of the roughly 670 first-cohort repertoires. Study-wide results and caveats: The classifier, whose performance was assessed in both the original and validation cohorts, reportedly diagnosed cytomegalovirus status with high specificity and sensitivity. Cytomegalovirus association was assigned to approximately 160 TCR beta chains.

Clones were read by immunoSEQ multiplex PCR, and TCRdb kept only the in-frame ones, dropping some. The sample yields about 360,000 clones, about nine tenths seen once. Sequenced: PBMCs. This clonotype was sampled from a young woman in good health and CMV-seronegative. This chain connects TRBV7-2 to TRBJ2-3, with TRBD2 matching over 8 bases. The CDR3 loop is CASSWTSSDTQYF. The CDR3 DNA reads as TGTGCCAGCAGTTGGACTAGCAGCGATACGCAGTATTTT.